This T cell receptor (beta chain) was retrieved from a study of cytomegalovirus exposure and HLA in healthy donors listed by TCRdb under 2017. Study-level background: An earlier analysis of some 620 of the donors reported about 260 Gb of sequence data and 117 million unique TCR beta sequences obtained from roughly 170 million T cells. To predict cytomegalovirus infection status, the study combined high-throughput TCR immunosequencing, statistical association of individual TCRs with disease status, and machine learning. Genome-wide SNP genotypes for about 60% of the 666 donors were used in a later genetic analysis, which treated that subset as a discovery cohort. The study aimed to test whether signatures of past pathogen exposure could be identified by cataloging public T cell receptors. The genetic ancestry cluster associated with self-reported Caucasian donors included over 80% of the roughly 400 genotyped donors. Rather than using new phenotypic data, the later analysis identified candidate immune exposures from TCR beta sequences and from how often those sequences occurred across donors. Among about 410 genotyped donors of the cohort, an average of roughly 230,000 unique TCR beta nucleotide sequences was sequenced per donor, of which 15% to 20% were non-productive. To decide whether each TCR beta V gene segment behaved as functional or pseudogenic, an earlier analysis of 587 of the donors relied on high-throughput TCR beta sequencing. In addition to the first cohort of roughly 700 subjects, a separate validation cohort of 130 or so different subjects was used. Every repertoire in the discovery cohort had been generated on one and the same sequencing platform. The number of donors typed differed by locus, with 629-630 for A, B, C, DRB1 and DQB1, around 560 for DQA1, approximately 570 for DPA1, and some 440 for DPB1. To study patterns of TCR occurrence, a later analysis re-analyzed previously published TCR beta repertoires from hundreds of donors and added high-resolution HLA genotyping. Class I and class II HLA loci were covered by the typing at four-digit resolution. Roughly 300 gigabases of sequencing data and 70 million to 95 million unique TCR sequences made up an early release that covered approximately 620 HLA-typed donors. The study profiled the T cell repertoires of 500 to 800 subjects by immunosequencing and related them to cytomegalovirus serostatus. Several DR-DQ haplotypes were handled as single units for association and clustering because linkage in the cohort was strong. Donor age, sex, ethnicity and CMV serostatus were compiled together with the repertoire data.

Points on this clone: Its specific antigen is unknown. Base-call qualities are not available, and no considerably larger clone is one nucleotide away.

What the research found in general, with its limitations: According to a later analysis, TCR association rates differed among HLA loci, with DRB1 alleles showing the most associated TCRs and HLA-C alleles showing the fewest. Because counts were too low, some 17 rarely observed V segments, including chromosome 9 orphons, were excluded from the earlier analysis of 587 of the donors. It was suggested by the authors that the approach could potentially be generalized to other disease states and immunological phenotypes. A few of the identified cytomegalovirus-associated TCR beta chains were confirmed in vitro to be specific for cytomegalovirus antigens. Because the 87-base-pair reads could not distinguish some IMGT-functional V segments, including TRBV6-2 and TRBV6-3, those segments were excluded. A later genetic analysis reported fewer N-insertions in productive TCRs among donors in an Asian-associated ancestry cluster than the roughly 700-donor mean. Because HLA typing was unavailable for some donors at each locus, only the typed subset was used in association tests. An association between a missense DCLRE1C variant and V-gene and J-gene trimming of TCR beta chains was found in a later genetic analysis and replicated in an independent cohort. Compared with equally common non-associated chains, HLA-associated TCR beta chains in a later analysis were more clonally expanded and had lower generation probabilities. At a false discovery rate of 0.05, a later analysis linked 15,000 to 20,000 TCR beta sequences to specific HLA alleles. In the study, about 150 TCR beta chains were listed as associated with cytomegalovirus. Correlated functional status among segregating V segments might be attributable to linkage disequilibrium, but an unknown experimental factor could not be ruled out. For the cohort, immune exposure information was limited to CMV serostatus. A later analysis found that most CMV-associated TCR beta chains appeared HLA-restricted, with HLA associations seemingly driven largely by CMV exposure. When HLA alleles, especially DR and DQ, strongly co-occurred, TCR associations were difficult to assign to individual alleles. In both the original and validation cohorts, the classifier was reported to diagnose cytomegalovirus status with high specificity and sensitivity. According to a later analysis, parvovirus B19, influenza, CMV and Epstein-Barr virus appeared linked to several top co-occurrence clusters. Presence/absence analyses assumed roughly uniform sequencing depth across donors, an assumption that may not hold. While some public TCRs were present in many individuals, most TCR sequences turned up only very rarely across donors. In this cohort, only TCR beta chains were sequenced, and detectable features were limited by the absence of alpha or paired-chain data. An earlier analysis of some 590 of the donors showed that most TCR beta V segments appeared in productive rearrangements either about 87% or about 30% of the time, which broadly matched IMGT annotations. A further reported finding was that TCR beta sequences accurately predicted the HLA-A and HLA-B alleles for most subjects in the first cohort. The sequencing pipeline was judged likely to have produced a cluster of highly shared sequence variants as a technical artifact.

The cohort was made up of roughly 670 healthy bone marrow donors. All cohort members were sampled while nominally healthy, although unrecorded immune exposures were likely present. The donor was CMV seropositive and belonged to the group of around 300 seropositive cohort members. A peripheral blood sample was collected from each donor, and TCR beta sequencing was performed on peripheral blood mononuclear cells. Genomic DNA extraction from the blood cell samples was performed with the Qiagen DNeasy Blood Extraction Kit. Libraries were made using the immunoSEQ multiplex PCR assay. For the multiplex PCR, a mixture combining 60 forward primers for TCR Vbeta segments and 13 reverse primers for TCR Jbeta segments was used. The CDR3 region of rearranged TCR beta genes was amplified from genomic DNA with a multiplex PCR assay. Amplified TCR beta libraries were sequenced as 87-base-pair reads on the Illumina HiSeq System. The authors processed their data as follows. A later analysis tallied around 80 million unique TCR beta chains across the 550 to 850 repertoires, and around 9.9 million of those chains were shared by two or more donors. Raw reads were error-corrected and collapsed into unique sequences with a nearest-neighbor algorithm that merged closely related sequences to remove PCR and sequencing errors. To assign V, D and J gene segments, CDR3 sequences were aligned to IMGT reference sequences. For a sequence to be retained, a match of at least six nucleotides was required to both a V gene segment and a J gene segment. Rearrangements were classified as productive when the CDR3 lacked stop codons and remained in frame with V and J, and all other rearrangements were classified as non-productive. Following IMGT convention, CDR3 was defined as the stretch from the second conserved V-encoded cysteine up to the conserved J-encoded phenylalanine. The earlier analysis of about 590 of the donors excluded sequences that lacked an unambiguous match to a single V gene segment. In an earlier analysis of around 600 of the donors, V segments were called functional above 56.7% productive rearrangements and were called segregating when the between-donor standard deviation exceeded 5%. A statistical classification framework was developed to diagnose cytomegalovirus status using the catalog of TCR beta chain sequences. In a later analysis, V and J genes were assigned by comparing TCR nucleotide sequences against IMGT/GENE-DB human TR gene sequences. Using the TCRdist pipeline, a later analysis assigned CDR3 sequences along with most-parsimonious VDJ recombination scenarios. A later analysis defined each TCR beta chain by its CDR3 amino acid sequence plus V-gene family, and excluded reads lacking a unique V-gene family. A later analysis removed several hundred highly shared, low-generation-probability nucleotide sequences to deal with suspected cross-contamination and a sequencing artifact. For each public chain, a later analysis derived a clonal expansion index from normalized ranks of inferred template counts within each repertoire. A later analysis computed generation probabilities with a VDJ recombination model fitted to out-of-frame rearrangements, and checked the results against IGoR. Hypergeometric tests were used in a later analysis to score TCR-TCR, TCR-HLA and TCR-CMV co-occurrence, with a repertoire-size bias correction applied to the TCR pairs. A later analysis estimated false discovery rates by permuting HLA or CMV assignments 20 times. In a later analysis, co-occurring TCRs were grouped using DBSCAN, and TCRdist sequence similarity was added for clustering within HLA-allele-positive subsets. Repertoires with fewer than 30,000 or more than 120,000 public chains, plus five repertoires with anomalous nucleotide sharing, were excluded from co-occurrence clustering. The clones in this table, taken by TCRdb from immuneACCESS, are in-frame only. Not every clone is retained; where verified, under half of the shortfall comes from an unresolved V gene, and the cause of the rest is unknown. The V and J calls and clone size are taken from that table; D and trimming were inferred from the DNA. The sample table lists about 120,000 clones, approximately 80% of them with a count of one. Approximately 5.5% of the sample rests with the top ten.

Via the germline V gene (reference sequence), CDR1 is LNHNV and CDR2 YYDKDF. The CDR3 starts with the cysteine, ends with the phenylalanine, and has 15 residues. Of the read, only the CDR3 DNA is kept; its 45 bases are in frame from base 1. The junction shows trimming of 1 base on V and 4 bases on J, plus 11 bases between the germline ends. Input material: PBMCs. The receptor comes from a man younger than 30 in good health and CMV-seropositive. The chain is encoded by TRBV15 joined to TRBJ1-3; the best D guess is TRBD1, with 5 bases matching. The CDR3 protein: CATSRARVPGNTIYF. The DNA sequence is given as TGTGCCACCAGCAGAGCCAGGGTTCCAGGAAACACCATATATTTT.